The 24 T cell receptor beta chains below all came from one sample that was sequenced in a study of T cells in Graves' hyperthyroidism and ophthalmopathy. RNA transcripts were the template for amplifying TCR beta CDR3 regions. HTBI primers were used for first-round RT-PCR of the TCR CDR3. MiXCR was run by TCRdb on the multiplex PCR reads, yielding one entry per CDR3 protein. The sample has around 540,000 distinct CDR3 sequences, around 45% seen once. Sequenced input: peripheral blood or thyroid tissue (not recorded which). These TCRs come from a young woman with Graves' hyperthyroidism.

The rearrangement joins TRBV5-1 to TRBJ2-7; 10 bases align to TRBD2. V was clipped by 0 bases and J by 3 bases; unmatched bases: 3. This CDR3 comprises 15 residues. CDR1 SGHRS and CDR2 YFSETQ come from the germline V gene. The CDR3 DNA sequence: TGCGCCAGCAGCTTGGAAGCGGGAGGGGACTACGAGCAGTACTTC. Its translation is CASSLEAGGDYEQYF.

In its sample, this clonotype was seen many times. The CDR3 loop reads CSASPGHVETQYF. The CDR3 DNA follows: TGCAGTGCTAGCCCGGGACATGTAGAGACCCAGTACTTC. This chain connects TRBV20-1 to TRBJ2-5; possible D gene TRBD1, 6 bases. The CDR3 is 13 residues long. V shed 3 bases and J shed 4 bases, with 12 bases lying between them. CDR1 is DFQATT and CDR2 is SNEGSKA in the germline V gene (reference sequence).

With respect to this clonotype: The junction departs from germline at one end; a sequencing error may be responsible. This sequence joins TRBV7-3 and TRBJ1-2, with D possibly TRBD1 on 5 matching bases. The CDR3 spans 13 residues. Germline V gene sequence: CDR1 SGHTA, CDR2 FQGTGA. In nucleotides, the CDR3 is TGTGCCAGCAGCTTACAGGGAGGCTACGGCTGCACCTTC. Protein product: CASSLQGGYGCTF. The full variable domain, rest sourced from reference TRBV7-3 and TRBJ1-2, is GAGVSQTPSNKVTEKGKYVELRCDPISGHTALYWYRQSLGQGPEFLIYFQGTGAADDSGLPNDRFFAVRPEGSVSTLKIQRTERGDSAVYLCASSLQGGYGCTFGSGTRLTVV.

J is TRBJ2-7 and V is TRBV29-1, with 8 positions matching TRBD2. CDR3 length: 14 amino acids. Germline CDR1 is SQVTM and CDR2 is ANQGSEA. J gave up 0 bases and V 3 bases, and 4 bases lay outside the gene matches. The CDR3 loop reads CSVETSASSYEQYF. The CDR3 DNA sequence: TGCAGCGTTGAGACTAGCGCTTCCTCCTACGAGCAGTACTTC.

The V call is TRBV7-4, the J call TRBJ2-7; 7 bases are shared with TRBD2. The germline V gene has CDR1 SGHVT and CDR2 SQSDAQ. The CDR3 has 17 residues. V was clipped by 1 base and J by 0 bases; unmatched bases: 9. CDR3 bases: TGTGCCAGCAGCTTAGTTGCAGCGGGGACGAGCTCCTACGAGCAGTACTTC. Translating gives CASSLVAAGTSSYEQYF.

This clonotype was seen repeatedly, ten times or more. The chain carries TRBV2 and TRBJ1-2, with 7 nucleotides matching TRBD1. The V gene's germline CDR1 is SNHLY and CDR2 FYNNEI. V dropped 6 bases and J dropped 6; count of bases not matched to a gene: 4. The CDR3 consists of 12 residues. Written as DNA, the CDR3 is TGTGCCAGCAGAGACGACAGGGATGGCTACACCTTC. Protein sequence: CASRDDRDGYTF.

Comments on this clonotype: A much larger clonotype is one base distant, so this may be a read error. The rearrangement joins TRBV5-5 to TRBJ2-7, with 9 bases lining up with TRBD1. CDR1 is SGHKS, CDR2 YYEKEE, per germline (reference sequence). The CDR3 contains 14 residues. In nucleotides, the CDR3 is TGTGCCAGCAGCTGGGACAGGGTCTCCTACGAGCAGCACTTC. Encoded protein: CASSWDRVSYEQHF.

At least ten counts were recorded for this clonotype. The chain carries TRBV29-1 and TRBJ1-2, with TRBD1 as a possible D gene (6 bases). Germline CDR1 and CDR2: SQVTM and ANQGSEA. V lost 3 bases and J 1 base, leaving 12 bases between the germline ends. The CDR3 extends over 14 amino acids. CDR3 in amino acids: CSVDRRTDNYGYTF. CDR3 in DNA: TGCAGCGTTGACAGACGGACAGATAACTATGGCTACACCTTC.

The chain is built from TRBV2 and TRBJ1-6; D remains unclear. The germline V and J ends were trimmed by 2 bases and 10 bases, with 18 bases remaining between them. The CDR3 loop spans 16 amino acids. Germline CDR1 SNHLY, CDR2 FYNNEI. For the CDR3, the DNA is TGTGCCAGCAGTGAACCGGGTGAGGCCCTAACCTCACCCCTCCACTTT. It encodes CASSEPGEALTSPLHF.

This clonotype was seen more than once but under ten times. The V gene is TRBV7-9, the J gene TRBJ2-2; no clear D gene. Trimming pared 4 bases from V and 6 bases from J, leaving 9 bases between. The germline gives CDR1 SEHNR, CDR2 FQNEAQ (reference sequence). The CDR3 extends over 13 amino acids. The CDR3 loop reads CASSSSPSGELFF. In DNA, the CDR3 is TGTGCCAGCAGCTCAAGCCCTTCCGGGGAGCTGTTTTTT.

There are a few counts of this clonotype. The rearrangement joins TRBV7-8 to TRBJ2-5; D call uncertain. V lost 2 bases to trimming and J lost 5 bases, with 9 bases between them. The V gene's germline CDR1 is SGHVS and CDR2 FQNEAQ. There are 13 residues in the CDR3. CDR3 sequence reads: CASSLYGKETQYF. Written as DNA, the CDR3 is TGTGCCAGCAGCTTATATGGGAAGGAGACCCAGTACTTC.

The rearrangement joins TRBV5-1 to TRBJ2-5, with 12 bases that match TRBD1. The germline CDR1 and CDR2 sequences are SGHRS and YFSETQ. J gave up 6 bases and V 6 bases, and 12 bases lay outside the gene matches. This CDR3 comprises 16 residues. The CDR3 loop reads CASTSGTGGLDKTQYF. CDR3 nucleotides: TGCGCCAGCACCTCCGGGACAGGGGGCCTTGATAAGACCCAGTACTTC.

Remarks on this clonotype: A much larger clone differs from this one at a single base, so this may be a read error. The J gene is TRBJ2-5, the V gene TRBV7-9; D remains ambiguous. V was cut by 1 base and J by 4 bases, with 10 bases left in between. Germline CDR1 and CDR2: SEHNR and FQNEAQ (reference sequence). The CDR3 contains 14 residues. CDR3 protein: CASSLERIAETQYF. CDR3 coding DNA: TGTGCCAGCAGCTTAGAACGGATCGCAGAGACCCAGTACTTC.

This clonotype was recorded only once. This rearrangement joins TRBV10-3 to TRBJ1-2, with a possible D match to TRBD1 (6 bases). There are 14 residues in the CDR3. V dropped 0 bases and J dropped 5 bases, with 10 bases sitting between them. Germline V lookup: CDR1 ENHRY, CDR2 SYGVKD. The CDR3 coding sequence is TGTGCCATCAGTGAGTCACAGGGAGATTATGGCTACACCTTC. Translation gives CAISESQGDYGYTF.

The CDR3 region is CASRGRTGDGYTF. DNA of the CDR3: TGTGCCAGCAGAGGCCGGACAGGGGATGGCTACACCTTC. V is TRBV7-9 and J is TRBJ1-2, with 9 nucleotides matching TRBD1. The V gene's germline CDR1 is SEHNR and CDR2 FQNEAQ (reference sequence). Unmatched junction bases numbered 5, after V lost 6 bases and J lost 6 bases. The CDR3 is 13 amino acids.

This chain uses TRBV4-1 with TRBJ1-1; D gene ambiguous. There are 14 residues in the CDR3. CDR1 MGHRA and CDR2 YSYEKL come from the germline V gene. The V end lost 0 bases, the J end lost 4 bases, and 9 bases lay between the germline ends. As DNA, the CDR3 is TGCGCCAGCAGCCAAGACTTCAGATCCACTGAAGCTTTCTTT. The encoded protein is CASSQDFRSTEAFF.

The chain links TRBV7-9 to TRBJ1-2, with TRBD1 as a possible D gene (6 bases). CDR3 length: 15 residues. V shed 0 bases and J shed 8 bases, with 16 bases lying between them. In germline, CDR1 is SEHNR, CDR2 FQNEAQ (reference sequence). For the CDR3, the DNA is TGTGCCAGCAGCTTAGCCTTGACTGGGGGGCAAGGCTACACCTTC. Translated, it gives CASSLALTGGQGYTF.

The genes are TRBV5-1 and TRBJ2-7; D remains ambiguous. Per germline, CDR1 SGHRS and CDR2 YFSETQ. The CDR3 runs to 13 residues. V was cut by 4 bases and J by 4 bases, with 12 bases left in between. The DNA of the CDR3 is TGCGCCAGCAGCCTCCATCCCGAGTACGAGCAGTACTTC. Its protein is CASSLHPEYEQYF.

This clonotype was seen ten or more times. This CDR3 reads CASSGLASGEQYF. CDR3 nucleotide sequence: TGTGCCAGCAGTGGCTTAGCCTCCGGTGAGCAGTACTTC. This sequence joins TRBV2 and TRBJ2-7; D gene ambiguous. With 4 bases removed from V and 7 bases from J, the gap between germline ends came to 14 bases. CDR3 length: 13 amino acids. Germline V gene data show CDR1 as SNHLY and CDR2 as FYNNEI.

On this clonotype: One end of the junction varies from germline; a read error may be responsible. The rearrangement links TRBV11-2 to TRBJ2-6, with D possibly TRBD2 on 5 matching bases. Germline CDR1 and CDR2: SGHAT and FQNNGV. The CDR3 has 14 amino acids. The CDR3 loop reads CASSLRSGLNTEAF. CDR3 nucleotide sequence: TGTGCCAGCAGCTTAAGGTCGGGGTTGAACACTGAAGCTTTC.

This clonotype was seen more than once but under ten times. V usage is TRBV7-9 and J usage is TRBJ2-6, with D perhaps TRBD1 or TRBD2 (5 bases each). The V gene lost 3 bases and the J gene lost 4 bases, with 13 bases spanning the gap. Per the germline V gene, CDR1 is SEHNR and CDR2 is FQNEAQ (reference sequence). The CDR3 has 16 residues. Here the CDR3 reads CASSFLGVAGANVLTF. The DNA of the CDR3 is TGTGCCAGCAGCTTCCTGGGGGTGGCGGGGGCCAACGTCCTGACTTTC.

This chain connects TRBV15 to TRBJ2-5; the D gene is possibly TRBD2 (5 bases). The CDR3 extends over 14 amino acids. The germline V gene encodes CDR1 LNHNV and CDR2 YYDKDF (reference sequence). Trimming left V 0 bases short and J 5 bases short, with 10 bases between. The CDR3 DNA reads as TGTGCCACCAGCAGAGATCGGGATACGGAGACCCAGTACTTC. It encodes CATSRDRDTETQYF. Based on the CDR3 plus reference TRBV15 and TRBJ2-5, the full variable domain is DAMVIQNPRYQVTQFGKPVTLSCSQTLNHNVMYWYQQKSSQAPKLLFHYYDKDFNNEADTPDNFQSRRPNTSFCFLDIRSPGLGDTAMYLCATSRDRDTETQYFGPGTRLLVL.

A word on this clonotype: Just one base apart from a much larger clone, this may be a read error. The J gene is TRBJ2-5, the V gene TRBV6-1, with D maybe TRBD1 (5 bases). There are 15 residues in the CDR3. The V end was cut by 8 bases, the J end by 2 bases, with 18 bases between. CDR1 is MNHNS and CDR2 is SASEGT in the germline V gene. CDR3 sequence: CASRDSYVLQETQYF. Here the CDR3 DNA reads TGTGCCAGCCGCGACAGCTACGTACTACAAGAGACCCAGTACTTC.

CDR3 region: CASRRSSGTPYEQYF. The CDR3 DNA follows: TGTGCCAGCAGACGCTCCTCCGGGACCCCCTACGAGCAGTACTTC. The chain joins TRBV7-9 to TRBJ2-7; D is tentatively TRBD1 or TRBD2 (5 bases each). CDR3 size: 15 residues. Germline V CDR1 and CDR2: SEHNR, FQNEAQ (reference sequence). Trimming took 6 bases from V and 2 from J, leaving 17 bases between them.